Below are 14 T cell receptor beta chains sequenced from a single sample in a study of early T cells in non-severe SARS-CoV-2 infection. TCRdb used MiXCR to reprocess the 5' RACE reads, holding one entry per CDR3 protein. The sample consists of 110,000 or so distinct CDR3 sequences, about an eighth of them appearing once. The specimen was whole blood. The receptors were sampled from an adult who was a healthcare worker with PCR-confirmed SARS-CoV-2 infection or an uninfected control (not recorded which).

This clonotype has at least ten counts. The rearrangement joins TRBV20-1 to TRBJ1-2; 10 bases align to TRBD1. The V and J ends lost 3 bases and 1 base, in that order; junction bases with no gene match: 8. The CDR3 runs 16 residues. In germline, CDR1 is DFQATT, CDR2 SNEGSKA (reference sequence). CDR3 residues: CSASARGQGYNYGYTF. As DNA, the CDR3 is TGCAGTGCTAGTGCCAGGGGACAGGGGTATAACTATGGCTACACCTTC.

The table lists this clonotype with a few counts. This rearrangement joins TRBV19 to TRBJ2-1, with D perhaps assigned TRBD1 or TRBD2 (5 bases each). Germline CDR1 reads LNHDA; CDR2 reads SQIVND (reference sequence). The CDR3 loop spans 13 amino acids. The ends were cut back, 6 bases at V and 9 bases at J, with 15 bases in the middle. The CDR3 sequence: CASRAFSGGEQFF. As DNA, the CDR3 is TGTGCCAGTAGAGCGTTTTCTGGGGGTGAGCAGTTCTTC.

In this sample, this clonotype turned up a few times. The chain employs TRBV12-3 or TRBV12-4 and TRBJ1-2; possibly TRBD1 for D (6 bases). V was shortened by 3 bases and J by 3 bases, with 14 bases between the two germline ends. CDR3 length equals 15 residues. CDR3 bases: TGTGCCAGCAGTTTGGGGGGGCGCCTTGACTATGGCTACACCTTC. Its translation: CASSLGGRLDYGYTF.

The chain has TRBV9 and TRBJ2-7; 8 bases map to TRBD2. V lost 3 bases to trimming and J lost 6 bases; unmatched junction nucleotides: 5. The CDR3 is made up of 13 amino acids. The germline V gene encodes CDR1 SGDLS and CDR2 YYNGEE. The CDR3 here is CASSAGTRREQYF. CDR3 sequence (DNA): TGTGCCAGCAGCGCCGGGACTAGACGCGAGCAGTACTTC.

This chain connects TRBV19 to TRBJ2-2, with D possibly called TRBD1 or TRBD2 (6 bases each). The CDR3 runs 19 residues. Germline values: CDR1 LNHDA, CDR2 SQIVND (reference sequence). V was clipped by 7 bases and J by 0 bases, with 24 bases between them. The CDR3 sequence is CASISRGLLAFANTGELFF. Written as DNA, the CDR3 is TGTGCCAGTATATCCAGGGGACTGCTAGCCTTCGCGAACACCGGGGAGCTGTTTTTT.

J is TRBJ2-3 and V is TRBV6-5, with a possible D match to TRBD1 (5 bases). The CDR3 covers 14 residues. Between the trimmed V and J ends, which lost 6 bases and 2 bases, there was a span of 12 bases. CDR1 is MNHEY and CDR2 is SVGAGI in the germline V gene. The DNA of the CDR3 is TGTGCCAGCAGCTATACGACAGACACAGATACGCAGTATTTT. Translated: CASSYTTDTDTQYF.

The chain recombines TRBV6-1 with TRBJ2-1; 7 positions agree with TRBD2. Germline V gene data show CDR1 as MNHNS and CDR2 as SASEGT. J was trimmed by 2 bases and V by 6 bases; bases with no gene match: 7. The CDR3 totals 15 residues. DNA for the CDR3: TGTGCCAGCAGCGTCACTAGCGTGACCTACAATGAGCAGTTCTTC. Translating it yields CASSVTSVTYNEQFF.

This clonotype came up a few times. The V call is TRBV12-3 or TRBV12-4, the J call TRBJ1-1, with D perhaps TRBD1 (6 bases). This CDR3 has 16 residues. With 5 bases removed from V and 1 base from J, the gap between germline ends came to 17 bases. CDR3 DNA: TGTGCCAGCAGTCCCTCCCTCCCAGGGGAGAACACTGAAGCTTTCTTT. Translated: CASSPSLPGENTEAFF.

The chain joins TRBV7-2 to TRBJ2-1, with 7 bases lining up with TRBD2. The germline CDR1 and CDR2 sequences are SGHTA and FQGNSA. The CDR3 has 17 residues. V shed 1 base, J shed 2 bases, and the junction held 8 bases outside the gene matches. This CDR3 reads CASSLVWGGSAYNEQFF. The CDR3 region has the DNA TGTGCCAGCAGCTTAGTGTGGGGGGGGAGCGCCTACAATGAGCAGTTCTTC. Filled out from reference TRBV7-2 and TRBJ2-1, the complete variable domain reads GAGVSQSPSNKVTEKGKDVELRCDPISGHTALYWYRQSLGQGLEFLIYFQGNSAPDKSGLPSDRFSAERTGGSVSTLTIQRTQQEDSAVYLCASSLVWGGSAYNEQFFGPGTRLTVL.

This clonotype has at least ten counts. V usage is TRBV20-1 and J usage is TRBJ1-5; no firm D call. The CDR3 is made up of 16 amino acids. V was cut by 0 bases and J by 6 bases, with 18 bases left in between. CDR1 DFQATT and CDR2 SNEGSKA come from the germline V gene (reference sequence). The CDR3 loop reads CSARDKKTDVLQPQHF. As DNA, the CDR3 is TGCAGTGCTAGAGATAAGAAAACAGACGTTCTTCAGCCCCAGCATTTT.

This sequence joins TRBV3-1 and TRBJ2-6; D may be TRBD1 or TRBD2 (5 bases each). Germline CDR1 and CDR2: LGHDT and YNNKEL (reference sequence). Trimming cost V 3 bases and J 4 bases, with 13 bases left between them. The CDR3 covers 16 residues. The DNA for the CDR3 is TGTGCCAGCAGCCAGGGACCGCCCGCAGGGGCCAACGTCCTGACTTTC. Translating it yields CASSQGPPAGANVLTF.

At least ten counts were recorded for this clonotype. DNA of the CDR3: TGTGCCAGCTCGCCGGAGACAGGGAGCTTTTCAAACTATGGCTACACCTTC. This gives the protein CASSPETGSFSNYGYTF. The V and J genes are TRBV18 and TRBJ1-2; 7 positions agree with TRBD1. The CDR3 runs 17 residues. The ends lost 6 bases at V and 2 bases at J; junction bases unmatched: 15. Germline lookup yields CDR1 KGHSH and CDR2 LQKENI.

The CDR3 region has the DNA TGTGCCAGCTCACCACGTATTTTAGGGATGTCAGGGGTCCGGAGCAATCAGCCCCAGCATTTT. It codes for CASSPRILGMSGVRSNQPQHF. The gene calls are TRBV18 and TRBJ1-5, with D possibly TRBD1 on 6 matching bases. The CDR3 contains 21 residues. Germline CDR1 and CDR2: KGHSH and LQKENI. The ends were cut back, 1 base at V and 1 base at J, with 26 bases in the middle.

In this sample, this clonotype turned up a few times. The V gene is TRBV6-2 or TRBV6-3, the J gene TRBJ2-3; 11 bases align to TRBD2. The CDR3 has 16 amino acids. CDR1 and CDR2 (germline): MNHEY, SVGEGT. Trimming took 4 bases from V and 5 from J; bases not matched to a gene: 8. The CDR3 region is CASSFDSGRALDTQYF. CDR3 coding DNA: TGTGCCAGCAGTTTTGATAGCGGGAGGGCATTAGATACGCAGTATTTT.